These T cell receptor beta chains were read from a single sample in a study of blood T cell repertoires in COVID-19. TCRdb keeps only in-frame clones here, not all; method: immunoSEQ multiplex PCR. The top ten clones hold 15% to 20% of a sample with roughly 170,000 clones, around four fifths of them seen once. Sequencing was carried out using PBMCs or T cells enriched from blood (not recorded which). The receptors here all came from a woman aged 45-60 years who had recovered from COVID-19. Each CDR3 is given with its conserved first and last residue. D genes are given only for firm matches. Only some rows state a clone size, as once, few, many or a class for expanded clones.

j_call: TRBJ2-2; d_call: TRBD1; clone_size: many; v_call: TRBV25-1; cdr3_aa: CASRGPGTGNTGELFF; cdr3_nt: TGTGCCAGCAGGGGCCCCGGGACAGGGAACACCGGGGAGCTGTTTTTT
j_call: TRBJ2-5; d_call: NA; clone_size: NA; v_call: TRBV5-1; cdr3_aa: CASSLSGDETQYF; cdr3_nt: TGCGCCAGCAGCTTGTCAGGGGACGAGACCCAGTACTTC
j_call: TRBJ2-3; d_call: TRBD2; clone_size: once; v_call: TRBV11-2; cdr3_aa: CASSSGTLGTSYTDTQYF; cdr3_nt: TGTGCCAGCAGCTCTGGGACCCTCGGGACTAGTTACACAGATACGCAGTATTTT
j_call: TRBJ2-1; d_call: TRBD2; clone_size: NA; v_call: TRBV9; cdr3_aa: CASSVGISGRGNNEQFF; cdr3_nt: TGTGCCAGCAGCGTAGGTATTAGCGGGAGGGGGAACAATGAGCAGTTCTTC
j_call: TRBJ1-3; d_call: NA; clone_size: NA; v_call: TRBV2; cdr3_aa: CASKIGDSSGNTIYF; cdr3_nt: TGTGCCAGCAAAATCGGGGATTCCTCTGGAAACACCATATATTTT
j_call: TRBJ2-7; d_call: TRBD2; clone_size: few; v_call: TRBV6-5; cdr3_aa: CASLGWEGYEQYF; cdr3_nt: TGTGCCAGCCTAGGATGGGAGGGGTACGAGCAGTACTTC
j_call: TRBJ1-5; d_call: NA; clone_size: NA; v_call: TRBV28; cdr3_aa: CASRTGDYSNQPQHF; cdr3_nt: TGTGCCAGCAGAACAGGTGATTATAGCAATCAGCCCCAGCATTTT
j_call: TRBJ2-7; d_call: NA; clone_size: NA; v_call: TRBV30; cdr3_aa: CAWSVYGGEQYF; cdr3_nt: TGTGCCTGGAGTGTATACGGAGGCGAGCAGTACTTC
j_call: TRBJ1-2; d_call: TRBD1; clone_size: NA; v_call: TRBV28; cdr3_aa: CASSSSPPGTGRVRGYTF; cdr3_nt: TGTGCCAGCAGTTCCTCACCCCCAGGGACAGGGAGGGTACGAGGCTACACCTTC
j_call: TRBJ2-1; d_call: NA; clone_size: NA; v_call: TRBV7-3; cdr3_aa: CASSPWRDYEQFF; cdr3_nt: TGTGCCAGCAGCCCCTGGCGCGACTATGAGCAGTTCTTC
j_call: TRBJ2-1; d_call: NA; clone_size: NA; v_call: TRBV11-3; cdr3_aa: CASSRLGLHNEQFF; cdr3_nt: TGTGCCAGCAGCCGGTTGGGACTGCACAATGAGCAGTTCTTC